The subject of this entry is one TCR beta chain. The record originates from a study of OX40 agonist ivuxolimab in advanced cancers. Study in general: The group had a mean age of roughly 56 years, ranged from about 20 to 79, and was roughly 80% male.

TCRdb's table, derived via immunoSEQ multiplex PCR, lists solely in-frame clones and lacks some. In the table there are 100,000 to 120,000 clones, more than 70% of which are singletons. The V end was cut by 4 bases, the J end by 2 bases, with 13 bases between. The V gene's germline CDR1 is SGDLS and CDR2 YYNGEE. The CDR3 spans 14 residues. The J gene is TRBJ2-7, the V gene TRBV9, with unresolved D. This material consisted of CD4+ or CD8+ T cells sorted from blood, taken in a trial of the OX40 agonist ivuxolimab. This sequence was found in an adult with an advanced solid tumor such as melanoma, head and neck, liver or kidney cancer. CDR3 in amino acids: CASSPRTVTYEQYF. In DNA form, the CDR3 reads TGTGCCAGCAGCCCCCGGACGGTTACCTACGAGCAGTACTTC.